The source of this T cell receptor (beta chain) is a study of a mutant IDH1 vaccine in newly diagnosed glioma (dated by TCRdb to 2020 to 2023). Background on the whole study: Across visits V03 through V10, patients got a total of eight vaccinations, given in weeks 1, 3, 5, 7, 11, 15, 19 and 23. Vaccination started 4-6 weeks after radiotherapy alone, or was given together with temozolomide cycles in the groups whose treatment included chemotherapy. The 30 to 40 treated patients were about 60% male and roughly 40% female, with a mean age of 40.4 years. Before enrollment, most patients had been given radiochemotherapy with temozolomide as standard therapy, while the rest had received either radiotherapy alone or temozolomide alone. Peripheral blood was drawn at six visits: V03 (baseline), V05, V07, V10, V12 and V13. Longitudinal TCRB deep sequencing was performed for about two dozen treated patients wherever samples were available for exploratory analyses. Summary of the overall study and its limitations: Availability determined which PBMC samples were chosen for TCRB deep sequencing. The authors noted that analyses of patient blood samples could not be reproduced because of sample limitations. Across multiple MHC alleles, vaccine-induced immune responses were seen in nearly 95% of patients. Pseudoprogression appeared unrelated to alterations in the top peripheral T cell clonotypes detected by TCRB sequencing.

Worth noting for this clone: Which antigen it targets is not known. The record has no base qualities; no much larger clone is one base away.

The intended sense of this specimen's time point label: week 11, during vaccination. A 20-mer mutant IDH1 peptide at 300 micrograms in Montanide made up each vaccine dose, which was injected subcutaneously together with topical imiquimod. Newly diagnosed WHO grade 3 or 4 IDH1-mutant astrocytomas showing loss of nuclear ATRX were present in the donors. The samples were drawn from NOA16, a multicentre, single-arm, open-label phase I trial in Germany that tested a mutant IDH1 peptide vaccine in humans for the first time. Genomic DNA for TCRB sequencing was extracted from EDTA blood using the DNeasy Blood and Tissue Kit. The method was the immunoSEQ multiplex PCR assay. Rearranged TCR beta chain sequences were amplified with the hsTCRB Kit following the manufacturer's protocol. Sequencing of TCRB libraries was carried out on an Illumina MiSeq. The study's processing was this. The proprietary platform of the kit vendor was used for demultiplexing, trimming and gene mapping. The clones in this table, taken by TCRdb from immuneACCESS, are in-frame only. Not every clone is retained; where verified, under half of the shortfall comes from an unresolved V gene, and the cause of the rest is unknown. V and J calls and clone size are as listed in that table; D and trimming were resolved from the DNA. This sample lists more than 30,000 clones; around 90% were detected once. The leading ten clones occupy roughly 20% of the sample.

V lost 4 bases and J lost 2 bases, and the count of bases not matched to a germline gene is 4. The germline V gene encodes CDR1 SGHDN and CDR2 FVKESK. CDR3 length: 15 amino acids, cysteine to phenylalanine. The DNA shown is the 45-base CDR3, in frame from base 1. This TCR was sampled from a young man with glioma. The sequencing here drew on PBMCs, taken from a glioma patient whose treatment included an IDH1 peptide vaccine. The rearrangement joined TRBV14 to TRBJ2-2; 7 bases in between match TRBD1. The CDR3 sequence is CASSPGQVNTGELFF. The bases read TGTGCCAGCAGCCCCGGACAGGTTAACACCGGGGAGCTGTTTTTT.